This entry features one T cell receptor (beta chain) sequence. This entry is derived from a study of CD8+ T cells in alopecia areata. Stated treatment: oral pan-JAK inhibitor, 5-10 mg twice daily. Following RNA extraction, reverse transcription yielded cDNA that acted as the sequencing template. Only in-frame clones appear in the TCRdb table, and some are missing; sequencing was by immunoSEQ multiplex PCR. The sample yields a few hundred thousand clones, around three fifths seen once. V was cut by 4 bases and J by 0 bases, with 10 bases left in between. The germline gives CDR1 SGHVS, CDR2 FQNEAQ. The CDR3 length is 16 residues.

The rearrangement links TRBV7-8 to TRBJ2-6; D is uncertain. The specimen was CD4+ T cells sorted from blood, collected at week 4, from a patient treated with tofacitinib. The sequence was collected from a human donor with alopecia areata. The chain's CDR3 is CASSSLWGSGANVLTF. Written as DNA, the CDR3 is TGTGCCAGCAGCTCGCTTTGGGGCTCTGGGGCCAACGTCCTGACTTTC.